Listed below are T cell receptor beta chains from one sample, sequenced in a study of CD8+CD57+ T cells in acquired aplastic anemia. A single record per CDR3 protein comes from TCRdb applying MiXCR to the reads. The sample shows 250,000 to 350,000 distinct CDR3 sequences, about three fifths of them seen only once. The sequenced sample consisted of sorted CD4+, CD8+, or CD8+CD57+ T cells (not recorded which) from PBMCs. These receptor sequences come from a human donor with aplastic anemia. CDR3s include the opening cysteine and the closing phenylalanine or tryptophan. Fields, in order: J gene, V gene, CDR3 protein.

j_call: TRBJ2-5
v_call: TRBV12-3/TRBV12-4
cdr3_aa: CASSSTSGSITIRETQYF

j_call: TRBJ1-1
v_call: TRBV9
cdr3_aa: CASSVRTGNTEAFF

j_call: TRBJ2-5
v_call: TRBV7-6
cdr3_aa: CASSSDSRQTQYF

j_call: TRBJ2-5
v_call: TRBV14
cdr3_aa: CASSHFLGQGGLETQYF

j_call: TRBJ2-3
v_call: TRBV7-7
cdr3_aa: CASSSRTSGRAGDTQYF

j_call: TRBJ2-1
v_call: TRBV24-1
cdr3_aa: CATEGGLNEQFF

j_call: TRBJ1-1
v_call: TRBV11-2
cdr3_aa: CASSSRGPDTEAFF

j_call: TRBJ1-2
v_call: TRBV20-1
cdr3_aa: CSASLEDAGFFTF

j_call: TRBJ1-1
v_call: TRBV7-2
cdr3_aa: CASSPRGGRVEAFF

j_call: TRBJ1-1
v_call: TRBV6-5
cdr3_aa: CASSSYREAFF

j_call: TRBJ1-2
v_call: TRBV9
cdr3_aa: CASSVAGRINYGYTF

j_call: TRBJ1-6
v_call: TRBV2
cdr3_aa: CASSEAWGGSQSTPLHF

j_call: TRBJ2-7
v_call: TRBV11-1
cdr3_aa: CASSVSEDRSISYEQYF

j_call: TRBJ1-5
v_call: TRBV2
cdr3_aa: CASRVRGRQPQHF

j_call: TRBJ1-6
v_call: TRBV12-3/TRBV12-4
cdr3_aa: CASSYTGTDSPLHF